The rows below give T cell receptor beta chains drawn from one sample of a study of blood T cell repertoires in COVID-19. Profiling relied on immunoSEQ multiplex PCR, and the TCRdb table lists in-frame clones only, not all of them. The table shows 200,000 to 300,000 clones, with around 85% occurring only once. The sequenced material came from peripheral blood. The receptors originated from a man in his fifties with COVID-19, enrolled during active disease. CDR3s include the opening cysteine and the closing phenylalanine or tryptophan. D genes are given only for firm matches. The size entry is marked missing in some rows and otherwise reads once, few, many or a size class.

d_gene	v_gene	abundance	j_gene	CDR3nt	CDR3aa
TRBD2	TRBV18	-	TRBJ2-5	TGTGCCAGCTCCCCAGCTAGCGGGTTTCAAGAGACCCAGTACTTC	CASSPASGFQETQYF
-	TRBV28	-	TRBJ1-5	TGTGCCACTTTGGAGGGGAGGGGGCAGCCCCAGCATTTT	CATLEGRGQPQHF
TRBD1	TRBV11-2	few	TRBJ1-1	TGTGCCAGCAGCTTCGAAGGGGGCATCACTGAAGCTTTCTTT	CASSFEGGITEAFF
-	TRBV19	-	TRBJ1-5	TGTGCCAGTAGTAGGGCAGTTAGCAATCAGCCCCAGCATTTT	CASSRAVSNQPQHF
TRBD1	TRBV24-1	-	TRBJ1-2	TGTGCCACCAGTGATTGGGCCCCAAACAGGGGTGGCTACACCTTC	CATSDWAPNRGGYTF
-	TRBV19	-	TRBJ1-1	TGTGCCAGTAGTATCGGGACAACGGGAACTGAAGCTTTCTTT	CASSIGTTGTEAFF
-	TRBV6-5	-	TRBJ2-5	TGTGCCAGCAGTATGGTGACTCAAGAGACCCAGTACTTC	CASSMVTQETQYF
TRBD2	TRBV4-3	once	TRBJ2-1	TGCGCCAGCAGCCAAGATAGCCTAGCGGGGGGCCTCTACAATGAGCAGTTCTTC	CASSQDSLAGGLYNEQFF
TRBD1	TRBV11-1	-	TRBJ2-1	TGTGCCAGCAGCCCATGGGGACAGGGGCTTGAGCAGTTCTTC	CASSPWGQGLEQFF
TRBD2	TRBV19	-	TRBJ2-5	TGTGCCACTAGATCACTAGCGGGGGTCGGGGAGACCCAGTACTTC	CATRSLAGVGETQYF
-	TRBV7-2	-	TRBJ1-5	TGTGCCAGCAGCTTCAGAGGGATTGGAAGCAATCAGCCCCAGCATTTT	CASSFRGIGSNQPQHF
-	TRBV6-1	few	TRBJ1-1	TGTGCCAGCAGTGAAGAATGGCAGGGGAGCACTGAAGCTTTCTTT	CASSEEWQGSTEAFF
-	TRBV28	-	TRBJ2-5	TGTGCCAGCAGTTCCACAGCGGGGCCCACGCTGGACAGGGAGCAAGAGACCCAGTACTTC	CASSSTAGPTLDREQETQYF
-	TRBV6-5	-	TRBJ1-4	TGTGCCAGCAGATCGGACAACGGAAATGAAAAACTGTTTTTT	CASRSDNGNEKLFF
-	TRBV5-5	-	TRBJ1-1	TGTGCCAGCAGCTTTTACCACGGGGGTTCGGTGACTGAAGCTTTCTTT	CASSFYHGGSVTEAFF
-	TRBV5-1	-	TRBJ2-3	TGCGCCAGCAGCTTGGCCGGGGTCCGCACAGATACGCAGTATTTT	CASSLAGVRTDTQYF
-	TRBV10-1	-	TRBJ2-7	TGCGCCAGCAGTGAAGGGCAGGGGAGCTCCTACGAGCAGTACTTC	CASSEGQGSSYEQYF
-	TRBV24-1	-	TRBJ2-7	TGTGCCACCAGTGATCCCCTGGGCACCCCTACTCCCTACGAGCAGTACTTC	CATSDPLGTPTPYEQYF
-	TRBV28	-	TRBJ1-5	TGTGCCAGCACCTACGGGCGGGGCAATCAGCCCCAGCATTTT	CASTYGRGNQPQHF
-	TRBV5-1	-	TRBJ1-3	TGCGCCAGCAGCTTGGATACAGGGAGAAGTGGAAACACCATATATTTT	CASSLDTGRSGNTIYF
TRBD2	TRBV6-6	-	TRBJ2-3	TGTGCCAGCAGTCTACGGACTAGCGGGGGGTCCACAGATACGCAGTATTTT	CASSLRTSGGSTDTQYF
TRBD1	TRBV18	-	TRBJ2-3	TGTGCCAGCTCACGAACCGGGACAGCGAGCACAGATACGCAGTATTTT	CASSRTGTASTDTQYF
-	TRBV11-2	once	TRBJ1-4	TGTGCCAGCAGCCTTACGCAGGGGCGAAATGAAAAACTGTTTTTT	CASSLTQGRNEKLFF
TRBD1	TRBV29-1	-	TRBJ1-2	TGCAGCGTTTTCGACAGGGCGACCTGGGGTGGCTACACCTTC	CSVFDRATWGGYTF
TRBD2	TRBV30	-	TRBJ2-3	TGTGCCTGGAGTGGACGAGGGGACTACCGTACGCAGTATTTT	CAWSGRGDYRTQYF
-	TRBV7-8	-	TRBJ2-5	TGTGCCAGCAGCCCCGGGGACTTTTCCAAGGTTCAGACCCAGTACTTC	CASSPGDFSKVQTQYF
-	TRBV3-1/TRBV3-2	-	TRBJ2-2	TGTGCCAGCAGCCGCGGGCCAGGCGGGGAGCTGTTTTTT	CASSRGPGGELFF
-	TRBV28	-	TRBJ1-1	TGTGCCAGCAGTTTATCCTTCACAGGGAGCACTGAAGCTTTCTTT	CASSLSFTGSTEAFF
-	TRBV6-4	-	TRBJ2-6	TGTGCCAGCAGTGACCAGGACAAACGCAACGTCCTGACTTTC	CASSDQDKRNVLTF
-	TRBV19	-	TRBJ1-5	TGTGCCAGTAAAGGCGGGTTAGGGTATAGCAATCAGCCCCAGCATTTT	CASKGGLGYSNQPQHF
-	TRBV7-8	-	TRBJ1-4	TGTGCCAGCAGCTTATGGGCCGAGAGAGGGGAAAAACTGTTTTTT	CASSLWAERGEKLFF
TRBD1	TRBV7-9	-	TRBJ2-1	TGTGCCAGCAGCATAAAGACAGGGGGCGCGGGTAATGAGCAGTTCTTC	CASSIKTGGAGNEQFF
-	TRBV12-3/TRBV12-4	-	TRBJ2-7	TGTGCCAGCAGTCCCCTCTACGAGCAGTACTTC	CASSPLYEQYF
TRBD2	TRBV5-4	-	TRBJ2-5	TGTGCCAGCAGCTTGTGGGGGGGTTGGGAGACCCAGTACTTC	CASSLWGGWETQYF
TRBD1	TRBV9	once	TRBJ2-2	TGTGCCAGCAGCGTAGGACAGGGGTCGAACACCGGGGAGCTGTTTTTT	CASSVGQGSNTGELFF
-	TRBV2	-	TRBJ1-2	TGTGCCAGCAGTGCCCAGGGTCGTTGCACCTTC	CASSAQGRCTF
TRBD1	TRBV19	-	TRBJ2-2	TGTGCCAGTAGTATCCGGACAGGGCTCACCGGGGAGCTGTTTTTT	CASSIRTGLTGELFF
-	TRBV2	-	TRBJ2-7	TGTGCCAGCAGGGGGGGACTCTACGAGCAGTACTTC	CASRGGLYEQYF
-	TRBV24-1	few	TRBJ1-5	TGTGCCACCAGTGATTTAGAGCAGCCCCAGCATTTT	CATSDLEQPQHF
TRBD2	TRBV19	-	TRBJ2-2	TGTGCCAGTAGTACTCGGGACTACAGCGCTCACGGGGAGCTGTTTTTT	CASSTRDYSAHGELFF
TRBD2	TRBV5-4	-	TRBJ2-5	TGTGCCAGCAGCTTGTTGGTAGCGGGGGGTCAAGAGACCCAGTACTTC	CASSLLVAGGQETQYF
-	TRBV12-5	-	TRBJ1-1	TGTGCTAGTGCCGGTCGGACAGCAGAAGCTTTCTTT	CASAGRTAEAFF
TRBD1	TRBV5-1	-	TRBJ2-7	TGCGCCAGCAGCTTTGGACAGGGGGGAACCTACGAGCAGTACTTC	CASSFGQGGTYEQYF
-	TRBV28	-	TRBJ1-4	TGTGCCAGCAGTCTAGGGGGGGGCGCTAATGAAAAACTGTTTTTT	CASSLGGGANEKLFF
-	TRBV27	-	TRBJ1-5	TGTGCCAGCAGTTTTACCGGGAATGGCAATCAGCCCCAGCATTTT	CASSFTGNGNQPQHF
-	TRBV27	-	TRBJ2-7	TGTGCCAGCAGTTTAAGTGTCAGGAACTACGAGCAGTACTTC	CASSLSVRNYEQYF
-	TRBV19	-	TRBJ1-6	TGTGCCAGTAGTATGGCACAGATCAATTCACCCCTCCACTTT	CASSMAQINSPLHF
-	TRBV7-8	-	TRBJ1-3	TGTGCCAGCAGCTTGGCAGGGTCTGGAAACACCATATATTTT	CASSLAGSGNTIYF
TRBD2	TRBV5-1	-	TRBJ2-7	TGCGCCAGCAGCTCCGGGGGGAGGGCGAACTCCTACGAGCAGTACTTC	CASSSGGRANSYEQYF
-	TRBV7-9	few	TRBJ2-2	TGTGCCAGCAGCTTAGCACTCGGGAACACCGGGGAGCTGTTTTTT	CASSLALGNTGELFF
TRBD1	TRBV7-3	-	TRBJ1-5	TGTGCCAGCAACAGGGGCAGCAATCAGCCCCAGCATTTT	CASNRGSNQPQHF
-	TRBV4-1	-	TRBJ1-4	TGCGCCAGCAGCGCCACGGGGGGGCTCACTCGAACTAATGAAAAACTGTTTTTT	CASSATGGLTRTNEKLFF
-	TRBV9	-	TRBJ2-7	TGTGCCAGCAGCGTAGAAGGAGGGGCCCTCTCCTACGAGCAGTACTTC	CASSVEGGALSYEQYF
-	TRBV9	-	TRBJ2-3	TGTGCCAGCAGCTTCCAGAGGGGCACAGATACGCAGTATTTT	CASSFQRGTDTQYF
TRBD1	TRBV19	-	TRBJ2-7	TGTGCCAGTAGTATTGGGACAGGGGGCGCCGGCTACGAGCAGTACTTC	CASSIGTGGAGYEQYF